The source of this TCR beta chain is a study of post-analysis software for immune sequencing data. The V segment lost 2 bases and the J segment 11 bases; nucleotides outside the gene matches: 16. Per the germline V gene, CDR1 is MDHEN and CDR2 is SYDVKM. The CDR3 totals 16 residues. About this clonotype: Antigen unknown.

Every TCR beta cDNA library bore unique molecular identifiers. Once about 0.9 to 11 million T cells were used, hundreds of thousands of cDNA molecules resulted. TCRdb redid the calling of the PCR reads with MiXCR, one entry per CDR3 protein. The data show about 770,000 distinct CDR3 sequences, about half seen once. Regarding the study as a whole: TRBV segments more frequent in patients than in controls numbered five and included TRBV5-6, TRBV5-1 and TRBV20-1. Multiple sclerosis patients had significantly lower normalized Chao1 diversity than controls. Samples from a shared batch, those prepared together, strongly co-clustered by F measure.

The sample consisted of blood. The chain links TRBV28 to TRBJ2-5; 8 bases match TRBD2. This TCR was sampled from a girl aged 10-17 years with multiple sclerosis. In nucleotides, the CDR3 is TGTGCCAGCAGTTTAATGGGACTAGTCGCCCCCGATGAGCAGTACTTC. Translation: CASSLMGLVAPDEQYF.